The T cell receptor (beta chain) under discussion was sequenced for a study of cytomegalovirus exposure and HLA in healthy donors. Notes on the study in general: Follow-up analysis found HLA locus-dependent TCR association rates, highest for DRB1 and lowest for HLA-C. TCR beta V- and J-gene trimming, according to a later analysis, was linked to a missense DCLRE1C variant.

Notes on this clone: Its antigen is not known.

From germline, CDR1 is SNHLY and CDR2 FYNNEI. This CDR3 has 14 amino acids. V lost 4 bases to trimming and J lost 7 bases; unmatched junction nucleotides: 5. The PCR used 60 Vbeta and 13 Jbeta primers. The data were produced by immunoSEQ multiplex PCR, yet TCRdb's version contains in-frame clones alone and is incomplete. Of tens of thousands of clones listed, 78% are singletons. Sequenced input: PBMCs. The chain uses TRBV2 and TRBJ2-2; 8 bases map to TRBD1. The sequence was obtained from a woman aged 40 to 55 in good health and CMV-seronegative. The chain's CDR3 is CASSVGQGYGELFF. The CDR3 nucleotides are TGTGCCAGCAGTGTAGGACAGGGATACGGGGAGCTGTTTTTT.